The 19 T cell receptor beta chains presented below share a single source sample, sequenced in a study of vaccination and CD4 T cells after COVID-19. The Oncomine TCR Beta short-read assay sequenced DNA from cultured CD4+ T cells. Each CDR3 protein is one row after TCRdb ran MiXCR on the PCR reads. This table has roughly 5,400 distinct CDR3 sequences, 34% appearing once. Treatment meaning: roughly ten-day PBMC culture with coronavirus spike peptide pools or control peptides (ViraFEST assay). Antigen specificity for these receptors is unknown. The specimen comprised CD4+ T cells from blood, cultured in vitro, sampled after SARS-CoV-2 vaccination. The receptors here all came from a human donor who had recovered from COVID-19.

The chain couples TRBV6-5 to TRBJ2-3; 7 nucleotides align to TRBD2. J gave up 0 bases and V 4 bases, and 4 bases lay outside the gene matches. CDR1 is MNHEY, CDR2 SVGAGI, per germline. The CDR3 consists of 15 residues. CDR3 in amino acids: CASSSPSGSTDTQYF. CDR3 DNA: TGTGCCAGCAGTTCCCCTAGCGGAAGCACAGATACGCAGTATTTT.

The rearrangement joins TRBV6-1 to TRBJ2-2, with 10 nucleotides matching TRBD1. Trimming at V came to 7 bases and at J to 5 bases, leaving 10 bases not matched to a gene. CDR1 and CDR2 (germline): MNHNS, SASEGT. This CDR3 comprises 16 residues. The CDR3 loop is CASTDRWGQGTGELFF. The CDR3 nucleotides read TGTGCCAGCACTGACCGTTGGGGACAGGGGACCGGGGAGCTGTTTTTT.

This clonotype occurred a few times. This chain joins TRBV27 and TRBJ1-6; D not certain. Trimming removed 8 bases from V and 4 bases from J, with 9 bases in between. This CDR3 spans 13 amino acids. Germline V lookup: CDR1 MNHEY, CDR2 SMNVEV (reference sequence). The CDR3 nucleotides are TGTGCCAGCGGCGAAGCGTATAATTCACCCCTCCACTTT. Its translation is CASGEAYNSPLHF.

The V gene is TRBV7-9, the J gene TRBJ2-6; 12 bases are shared with TRBD1. V trimming: 3 bases; J trimming: 2 bases; junction bases outside the gene matches: 8. In germline, CDR1 is SEHNR, CDR2 FQNEAQ (reference sequence). CDR3 size: 19 residues. The chain's CDR3 is CASSFSFGTGGAGANVLTF. The CDR3 DNA reads TGTGCCAGCAGCTTCAGTTTCGGGACAGGGGGCGCTGGGGCCAACGTCCTGACTTTC. Filled out from reference TRBV7-9 and TRBJ2-6, the complete variable domain reads DTGVSQNPRHKITKRGQNVTFRCDPISEHNRLYWYRQTLGQGPEFLTYFQNEAQLEKSRLLSDRFSAERPKGSFSTLEIQRTEQGDSAMYLCASSFSFGTGGAGANVLTFGAGSRLTVL.

CDR3 DNA: TGTGCCAGCAGTGGCTTTGCTAGCACAGATACGCAGTATTTT. Protein product: CASSGFASTDTQYF. This chain connects TRBV25-1 to TRBJ2-3, with D uncertain. V dropped 4 bases and J dropped 0 bases, with 8 bases sitting between them. The CDR3 spans 14 residues. The germline gives CDR1 MGHDK, CDR2 SYGVNS.

This clonotype was detected only once. The gene calls are TRBV2 and TRBJ1-2, with TRBD1 matching 7 bases. The germline CDR1 and CDR2 sequences are SNHLY and FYNNEI. V trimming: 2 bases; J trimming: 5 bases; junction bases outside the gene matches: 8. The CDR3 is 15 amino acids. In nucleotides, the CDR3 is TGTGCCAGCAGTGAAACGGGCAGGGGGACTTATGGCTACACCTTC. It is translated as CASSETGRGTYGYTF.

This clonotype was counted between two and nine times. The chain links TRBV20-1 to TRBJ1-3; a weak D match, TRBD1 (5 bases). Germline CDR1 reads DFQATT; CDR2 reads SNEGSKA (reference sequence). V gave up 6 bases and J gave up 0 bases, with 12 bases separating them. The CDR3 contains 14 residues. The CDR3 region is CSATDSSSGNTIYF. The DNA of the CDR3 is TGCAGTGCAACTGACAGCAGCTCTGGAAACACCATATATTTT.

The table lists this clonotype with a few counts. The chain recombines TRBV27 with TRBJ1-1; D gene ambiguous. Germline V gene data show CDR1 as MNHEY and CDR2 as SMNVEV (reference sequence). This CDR3 is 13 amino acids long. Trimming left V 4 bases short and J 1 base short, with 7 bases between. CDR3 amino acids: CASSSRGNTEAFF. The CDR3 nucleotides are TGTGCCAGCAGTTCGCGGGGGAACACTGAAGCTTTCTTT.

This clonotype was observed a handful of times. CDR3 residues: CASSSSRVNTEAFF. The CDR3 DNA reads as TGTGCCAGCAGCTCCAGCCGGGTGAACACTGAAGCTTTCTTT. The J gene is TRBJ1-1, the V gene TRBV7-2; no reliable D call. The CDR3 extends over 14 amino acids. The V end lost 4 bases, the J end lost 0 bases, and 9 bases lay between the germline ends. Germline CDR1 reads SGHTA; CDR2 reads FQGNSA.

This clonotype turned up a few times. The gene calls are TRBV20-1 and TRBJ1-5, with D uncertain. Germline V gives CDR1 DFQATT, CDR2 SNEGSKA (reference sequence). The V end was cut by 5 bases, the J end by 3 bases, with 11 bases between. There are 13 residues in the CDR3. The chain's CDR3 is CSAQQSPNQPQHF. CDR3 DNA sequence: TGCAGTGCTCAACAGAGCCCCAATCAGCCCCAGCATTTT.

This rearrangement joins TRBV7-3 to TRBJ1-2; D call uncertain. This CDR3 region has 13 residues. Germline V lookup: CDR1 SGHTA, CDR2 FQGTGA. V gave up 5 bases and J gave up 7 bases, with 14 bases separating them. CDR3 DNA: TGTGCCAGCAGCCCCGAGGGAGGGATTGGCTACACCTTC. Translated, it gives CASSPEGGIGYTF.

This clonotype was counted between two and nine times. This rearrangement joins TRBV28 to TRBJ2-5, with D possibly being TRBD2 (6 bases). The CDR3 extends over 12 amino acids. Germline CDR1 MDHEN, CDR2 SYDVKM. V was cut by 1 base and J by 7 bases, with 7 bases left in between. CDR3 sequence: CASSLSAGTQYF. The CDR3 bases are TGTGCCAGCAGTTTATCAGCGGGGACCCAGTACTTC.

This clonotype came up a few times. This CDR3 is CASTATRVEGYTF. The CDR3 region has the DNA TGTGCCAGCACCGCCACGAGGGTAGAAGGCTACACCTTC. V usage is TRBV6-1 and J usage is TRBJ1-2; no reliable D call. The CDR3 length is 13 residues. V was cut by 7 bases and J by 8 bases, with 17 bases left in between. Germline V lookup: CDR1 MNHNS, CDR2 SASEGT.

The chain is built from TRBV5-4 and TRBJ1-2; 8 bases are a match to TRBD1. The CDR3 contains 16 residues. Germline V gene data show CDR1 as SGHNT and CDR2 as YYREEE (reference sequence). V lost 4 bases, J lost 0 bases, and 8 bases stayed unmatched. DNA for the CDR3: TGTGCCAGCAGCCCCGGACAGGGAGGGACTAACTATGGCTACACCTTC. This translates into CASSPGQGGTNYGYTF.

This chain links TRBV6-4 with TRBJ2-2; TRBD1 aligns across 7 bases. Germline CDR1 and CDR2: MRHNA and SNTAGT. Trimming at V came to 6 bases and at J to 3 bases, leaving 7 bases not matched to a gene. The CDR3 loop spans 15 amino acids. CDR3 protein: CASRGGAYDTGELFF. The CDR3 bases are TGTGCCAGCAGAGGGGGCGCGTATGACACCGGGGAGCTGTTTTTT.

This clonotype was observed a handful of times. The rearrangement uses TRBV2 and TRBJ2-7; D may be TRBD1 (5 bases). Germline loops: CDR1 SNHLY, CDR2 FYNNEI. There are 14 residues in the CDR3. The V gene lost 5 bases and the J gene lost 7 bases, with 18 bases spanning the gap. CDR3 in amino acids: CASSYSMTVLEQYF. The DNA of the CDR3 is TGTGCCAGCAGTTACAGTATGACAGTACTAGAGCAGTACTTC.

This clonotype turned up a few times. CDR3 DNA: TGTGCCAGCAGCCCAAGGCGGAGTGAGGCCTCCTATGGCTACACCTTC. Its translation is CASSPRRSEASYGYTF. The genes are TRBV7-8 and TRBJ1-2; D not resolved. The CDR3 is 16 amino acids. The V gene's germline CDR1 is SGHVS and CDR2 FQNEAQ. V lost 5 bases and J 4 bases, leaving 20 bases between the germline ends.

The V gene is TRBV28, the J gene TRBJ2-1, with TRBD2 as a possible D gene (6 bases). V was shortened by 7 bases and J by 9 bases, with 28 bases between the two germline ends. The CDR3 is 17 residues long. Germline V gene sequence: CDR1 MDHEN, CDR2 SYDVKM. The CDR3 region has the DNA TGTGCCAGCAATTCTCCCTGGGGGGACCGAAAGAACATTGAGCAGTTCTTC. Protein: CASNSPWGDRKNIEQFF.

This clonotype has a handful of counts. The genes are TRBV6-5 and TRBJ2-7; 7 positions agree with TRBD1. V trimming: 2 bases; J trimming: 0 bases; junction bases outside the gene matches: 1. CDR3 length: 14 residues. Germline-derived CDR1 and CDR2 are MNHEY and SVGAGI. The CDR3: CASSYRGLSYEQYF. CDR3 sequence (DNA): TGTGCCAGCAGTTACAGGGGGCTCTCCTACGAGCAGTACTTC.